A single sample gave rise to the 11 T cell receptor beta chains below, sequenced in a study of blood T cell repertoires in COVID-19 (dated by TCRdb to between 2020 and 2021). The method was the immunoSEQ multiplex PCR assay. TCRdb obtained this table from immuneACCESS and retained in-frame rearrangements with V and J assigned. These tables miss some clones; where compared with another copy, unresolved V genes account for less than half of the shortfall, and the remainder is unexplained. Across this sample there are about 150,000 clones, with more than 80% seen only once. About 5% of the sample is taken by the ten largest. Sequencing was done on a sample of peripheral blood. All receptors derive from a human donor in a cohort sampled during active COVID-19.

The rearrangement uses TRBV4-2 and TRBJ2-7; 7 nucleotides line up with TRBD1. J lost 0 bases, V lost 4 bases, and 18 bases had no gene match. CDR1 and CDR2 from the germline V gene are LGHNA and YNFKEQ. The CDR3 length is 19 residues. The CDR3 DNA reads as TGTGCCAGCAGCCGAATGTTAGTCGGGTCGGGACAGAGCTCCTACGAGCAGTACTTC. It yields the protein CASSRMLVGSGQSSYEQYF.

CDR3 in DNA: TGTGCCACCCTTTCGCGGGAGTTCCCCTACGAGCAGTACGTC. As protein: CATLSREFPYEQYV. The chain links TRBV24-1 to TRBJ2-7; the match to TRBD2 covers 7 bases. This CDR3 is built from 14 residues. Trimming cost V 9 bases and J 2 bases; bases outside gene matches: 9. Germline V gene data show CDR1 as KGHDR and CDR2 as SFDVKD.

V is TRBV7-2 and J is TRBJ2-5, with 7 bases lining up with TRBD1. V shed 8 bases and J 2 bases; nucleotides not matched to a gene: 8. Per germline, CDR1 SGHTA and CDR2 FQGNSA. There are 14 residues in the CDR3. CDR3 region: CASSHRGRQETQYF. The CDR3 region has the DNA TGTGCCAGCTCTCACAGGGGTCGTCAAGAGACCCAGTACTTC.

This chain links TRBV5-1 with TRBJ1-1; 9 bases align to TRBD1. Germline CDR1 reads SGHRS; CDR2 reads YFSETQ. The CDR3 sequence is 15 residues long. Trimming at V came to 4 bases and at J to 1 base, leaving 5 bases not matched to a gene. CDR3 region: CASSPTGGRNTEAFF. The CDR3 DNA is TGCGCCAGCAGCCCGACAGGGGGTAGGAACACTGAAGCTTTCTTT.

The genes are TRBV28 and TRBJ1-5; 7 positions agree with TRBD1. The CDR3 covers 12 residues. Germline trimming cut 6 bases from V and 4 bases from J; bases unmatched to any gene: 0. Germline CDR1 reads MDHEN; CDR2 reads SYDVKM. The CDR3 bases are TGTGCCAGCAGGGGACAGAATCAGCCCCAGCATTTT. Translated, it gives CASRGQNQPQHF.

The chain recombines TRBV19 with TRBJ2-3; D perhaps matches TRBD1 (6 bases). The V end was cut by 6 bases, the J end by 0 bases, with 13 bases between. Germline V lookup: CDR1 LNHDA, CDR2 SQIVND (reference sequence). The CDR3 is 15 amino acids. The CDR3 DNA reads as TGTGCCAGTAGCGAAACAGGGTCTAGCACAGATACGCAGTATTTT. Amino acids: CASSETGSSTDTQYF.

The chain recombines TRBV5-4 with TRBJ1-1; D may be TRBD1 (6 bases). Germline V gene lookup returns CDR1 SGHNT and CDR2 YYREEE (reference sequence). V was pared by 3 bases and J by 0 bases, with 18 bases between. This CDR3 has 17 amino acids. Written as DNA, the CDR3 is TGTGCCAGCAGCTGGGGACAAAGGGGCTATTTGAACACTGAAGCTTTCTTT. Amino acids: CASSWGQRGYLNTEAFF.

The chain carries TRBV11-3 and TRBJ2-1; the match to TRBD2 covers 9 bases. From germline, CDR1 is SGHNT and CDR2 YENEEA. CDR3 length equals 15 residues. V shed 5 bases, J shed 3 bases, and the junction held 5 bases outside the gene matches. The CDR3 DNA reads TGTGCCAGCAGCGATCATAGCGGGGGCTACAATGAGCAGTTCTTC. This codes for CASSDHSGGYNEQFF.

CDR3 sequence (DNA): TGCGCCAGCTCATGGACAGGGAGCCGTAACTCTGGAAACACCATATATTTT. Encoded protein: CASSWTGSRNSGNTIYF. The chain links TRBV10-1 to TRBJ1-3; 8 nucleotides line up with TRBD1. Germline CDR1 is WNHNN and CDR2 is SYGVQD (reference sequence). The CDR3 has 17 residues. V trimming: 8 bases; J trimming: 0 bases; junction bases outside the gene matches: 12.

CDR3 amino acids: CASSVQSGLSLLYGYTF. In nucleotides, the CDR3 is TGTGCCAGCAGTGTTCAATCGGGACTTTCCCTTCTCTATGGCTACACCTTC. This rearrangement joins TRBV6-1 to TRBJ1-2; D might be TRBD1 (5 bases). CDR3 size: 17 residues. Germline CDR1 reads MNHNS; CDR2 reads SASEGT. Trimming shortened V by 4 bases and J by 4 bases, and 22 bases separated the two germline ends.

The rearrangement links TRBV2 to TRBJ2-3, with a weak D call TRBD1 (5 bases). Deletions cut 4 bases from V and 5 bases from J, with 22 bases between. The CDR3 contains 17 residues. Germline V gene lookup returns CDR1 SNHLY and CDR2 FYNNEI. CDR3 sequence: CASSASPMKGDRDTQYF. The CDR3 region has the DNA TGTGCCAGCAGTGCCTCACCCATGAAAGGGGATAGAGATACGCAGTATTTT.